The 3 T cell receptor beta chains below come from one sample, sequenced in a study of cytomegalovirus exposure and HLA in healthy donors. Measured with immunoSEQ multiplex PCR; TCRdb has only the in-frame clones, and not every one. The table includes about 180,000 clones, roughly 85% detected once. The sequenced sample was PBMCs. The origin of the receptors is a man aged 18 to 29 in good health and CMV-seropositive.

V is TRBV27 and J is TRBJ2-3; 9 nucleotides line up with TRBD2. Germline V CDR1 and CDR2: MNHEY, SMNVEV (reference sequence). Trimming at V came to 5 bases and at J to 2 bases, leaving 5 bases not matched to a gene. The CDR3 runs 15 residues. The CDR3 loop reads CASSLSGSITDTQYF. CDR3 DNA: TGTGCCAGCAGTCTTAGCGGGAGTATCACAGATACGCAGTATTTT.

This clone appeared a few times. The CDR3 sequence is CASSRTGGAETQYF. CDR3 in DNA: TGTGCCAGCTCGCGGACAGGGGGCGCTGAGACCCAGTACTTC. This rearrangement joins TRBV18 to TRBJ2-5, with 11 bases lining up with TRBD1. The CDR3 spans 14 residues. The germline gives CDR1 KGHSH, CDR2 LQKENI. The trim removed 6 bases at V and 5 bases at J, leaving 5 bases unmatched.

The chain combines TRBV2 with TRBJ2-1; D ambiguous. Germline lookup yields CDR1 SNHLY and CDR2 FYNNEI. Trimming removed 1 base from V and 0 bases from J, with 13 bases in between. The CDR3 consists of 17 residues. The CDR3 DNA is TGTGCCAGCAGTGAAGGTATTAGCCCCAGCTCCTACAATGAGCAGTTCTTC. Translated: CASSEGISPSSYNEQFF.